A single TCR beta chain is shown here with its context. The antigen remains unidentified. The sample is drawn from a study of beta chain features in type 1 diabetes. A single heparinised blood sample, averaging approximately 100 mL, was obtained per donor. The CDR3 totals 18 residues. The ends lost 0 bases at V and 4 bases at J; junction bases unmatched: 10. The germline gives CDR1 LNHNV, CDR2 YYDKDF (reference sequence). General study findings and limits: More deletions and fewer insertions at VDJ junctions were seen in type 1 diabetes patients. For patients, the naive, central memory and Treg TCRB repertoires appeared more alike than for healthy donors.

Expressed TCRB transcripts were sequenced, since all the RNA that had been isolated was reverse transcribed. Some clones are missing from TCRdb's copy, which holds only in-frame ones; the method was immunoSEQ multiplex PCR. Here the sample spans some 900,000 clones, roughly 15% being singletons. The clonotype comes from a woman between 18 and 29 years old in good health. This sequence joins TRBV15 and TRBJ2-1, with 9 bases identical to TRBD2. Sequencing used naive CD4+ T cells from blood. CDR3 DNA sequence: TGTGCCACCAGCAGAGATTCGGCTAGCGGGACTTTATACAATGAGCAGTTCTTC. Translated, it gives CATSRDSASGTLYNEQFF.